Below, 21 T cell receptor beta chains from the same sample are listed, as sequenced in a study of CD4+ T cells in melanoma. The assay was immunoSEQ multiplex PCR, and TCRdb's table has in-frame clones only and misses some. The sample holds 13,000 to 15,000 clones; roughly 83% are singletons and the top ten take roughly 6.6%. The sequencing input was cells from a culture (not recorded whether cultured in vitro). The receptor source for this set is a human donor with melanoma.

V gene TRBV7-6 combines with J gene TRBJ2-7, with D uncertain. Per germline, CDR1 SGHVS and CDR2 FNYEAQ. The length of the CDR3 is 13 residues. The V gene lost 1 base and the J gene lost 3 bases, with 7 bases spanning the gap. The CDR3 DNA follows: TGTGCCAGCAGCTTAGGGCCGAACTACGAGCAGTACTTC. This translates into CASSLGPNYEQYF.

The V and J genes are TRBV2 and TRBJ2-1; D perhaps matches TRBD2 (6 bases). Trimming took off 6 bases at V and 3 bases at J, with 9 bases between the two ends. Germline CDR1 and CDR2: SNHLY and FYNNEI. The CDR3 loop spans 13 amino acids. The CDR3 nucleotides read TGTGCCAGCAGGGGGGGACTCTACAATGAGCAGTTCTTC. Protein sequence: CASRGGLYNEQFF.

The CDR3 bases are TGTGCCAGCAGCTTGACTGGGAATACGCGAGAGACCCAGTACTTC. This translates into CASSLTGNTRETQYF. J is TRBJ2-5 and V is TRBV7-7, with no clear D. This CDR3 has 15 amino acids. The ends were cut back, 3 bases at V and 4 bases at J, with 15 bases in the middle. Germline CDR1 SSHAT, CDR2 FNYEAQ (reference sequence). The full variable domain, with the rest looked up from reference TRBV7-7 and TRBJ2-5, is GAGVSQSPRYKVTKRGQDVTLRCDPISSHATLYWYQQALGQGPEFLTYFNYEAQPDKSGLPSDRFSAERPEGSISTLTIQRTEQRDSAMYRCASSLTGNTRETQYFGPGTRLLVL.

The chain combines TRBV30 with TRBJ1-2, with 7 bases aligning to TRBD1. Looked up from germline, CDR1 is GTSNPN and CDR2 is SVGIG (reference sequence). With 4 bases clipped from V and 1 base from J, the junction kept 9 bases outside the gene matches. This CDR3 is 15 amino acids long. The CDR3 here is CAWTGGQVINYGYTF. The CDR3 DNA reads as TGTGCCTGGACCGGCGGACAGGTTATTAACTATGGCTACACCTTC.

This chain links TRBV10-3 with TRBJ2-1; 16 positions agree with TRBD2. The V segment lost 4 bases and the J segment 9 bases; nucleotides outside the gene matches: 6. The CDR3 is 16 residues long. CDR1 ENHRY and CDR2 SYGVKD come from the germline V gene. DNA of the CDR3: TGTGCCATCAGTGCCGGGACTAGCGGGGGGGCAGGTGAGCAGTTCTTC. This codes for CAISAGTSGGAGEQFF.

In its sample, this clone is large (0.1 to 1%). The V gene is TRBV9, the J gene TRBJ2-3, with 10 bases aligning to TRBD1. V gave up 2 bases and J gave up 0 bases; unmatched junction bases: 6. The CDR3 is 17 residues long. Germline V gene sequence: CDR1 SGDLS, CDR2 YYNGEE. The CDR3 protein is CASSVRQGASSTDTQYF. DNA of the CDR3: TGTGCCAGCAGCGTCCGACAGGGGGCTTCGAGCACAGATACGCAGTATTTT.

V usage is TRBV9 and J usage is TRBJ2-3; 11 bases map to TRBD2. The CDR3 loop spans 15 amino acids. The V segment lost 7 bases and the J segment 4 bases; nucleotides outside the gene matches: 8. CDR1 and CDR2 (germline): SGDLS, YYNGEE. The CDR3: CASGSSGGYSDTQYF. In DNA form, the CDR3 reads TGTGCCAGCGGGTCTAGCGGGGGGTATTCAGATACGCAGTATTTT.

A few counts support this clone. The chain employs TRBV7-9 and TRBJ2-1, with 7 bases fitting TRBD1. This CDR3 has 15 residues. The germline CDR1 and CDR2 sequences are SEHNR and FQNEAQ (reference sequence). V lost 3 bases and J lost 2; bases outside the gene matches: 4. CDR3 residues: CASSLGDSPYNEQFF. CDR3 nucleotide sequence: TGTGCCAGCAGCTTGGGGGACAGCCCCTACAATGAGCAGTTCTTC.

The chain links TRBV7-9 to TRBJ2-3; 10 bases line up with TRBD2. Germline trimming cut 5 bases from V and 9 bases from J; bases unmatched to any gene: 17. The CDR3 contains 17 residues. Germline CDR1 reads SEHNR; CDR2 reads FQNEAQ (reference sequence). The CDR3 DNA reads TGTGCCAGCAGCACATATAGCGGGGGGAACAGACGGGTGACGCAGTATTTT. Encoded protein: CASSTYSGGNRRVTQYF.

As DNA, the CDR3 is TGTGCCAGCAGCTTAACAGGGGGCGACTATGGCTACACCTTC. Translation: CASSLTGGDYGYTF. The rearrangement joins TRBV7-9 to TRBJ1-2; 9 bases fit TRBD1. CDR3 length equals 14 residues. V lost 2 bases, J lost 3 bases, and 1 base stayed unmatched. Germline values: CDR1 SEHNR, CDR2 FQNEAQ (reference sequence).

The rearrangement joins TRBV4-1 to TRBJ2-5; 12 bases match TRBD1. This CDR3 has 15 amino acids. Germline values: CDR1 MGHRA, CDR2 YSYEKL. After removal of 7 bases from V and 3 bases from J, the junction contained 6 bases not matched to a gene. The CDR3 protein is CASTRGQGAEETQYF. For the CDR3, the DNA is TGCGCCAGCACCCGGGGACAGGGGGCGGAAGAGACCCAGTACTTC.

This chain uses TRBV2 with TRBJ1-5; the match to TRBD1 covers 7 bases. The ends lost 6 bases at V and 0 bases at J; junction bases unmatched: 8. Germline lookup yields CDR1 SNHLY and CDR2 FYNNEI. There are 16 residues in the CDR3. The CDR3 region is CASSADRYYSNQPQHF. In DNA, the CDR3 is TGTGCCAGCAGCGCGGACAGGTATTATAGCAATCAGCCCCAGCATTTT.

The chain couples TRBV18 to TRBJ1-2; D uncertain. The length of the CDR3 is 17 residues. The V gene's germline CDR1 is KGHSH and CDR2 LQKENI. The V end lost 5 bases, the J end lost 10 bases, and 29 bases lay between the germline ends. The CDR3 sequence is CASSVGLLERFGKVYTF. The CDR3 bases are TGTGCCAGCTCAGTAGGACTGTTGGAACGTTTCGGGAAGGTCTACACCTTC.

V usage is TRBV6-6 and J usage is TRBJ2-1, with D unresolved. Trimming removed 2 bases at V and 1 base at J, with 12 bases between. This CDR3 is 16 amino acids long. CDR1 is MNHNY and CDR2 is SVGAGI in the germline V gene (reference sequence). CDR3 bases: TGTGCCAGCAGTTACATGTGGTCTGCGTCCTACAATGAGCAGTTCTTC. Translation: CASSYMWSASYNEQFF.

The J gene is TRBJ1-2, the V gene TRBV5-4, with TRBD1 identical over 10 bases. The CDR3 contains 16 residues. The germline gives CDR1 SGHNT, CDR2 YYREEE (reference sequence). V shed 5 bases and J 4 bases; nucleotides not matched to a gene: 11. The CDR3 region has the DNA TGTGCCAGCAGACCAGGGACAGGGGACCCTTTCTATGGCTACACCTTC. Protein: CASRPGTGDPFYGYTF.

This clone was seen a single time. This chain links TRBV20-1 with TRBJ2-7; no clear D. Germline V CDR1 and CDR2: DFQATT, SNEGSKA (reference sequence). The CDR3 spans 11 residues. Trimming removed 3 bases from V and 3 bases from J, with 6 bases in between. CDR3 bases: TGCAGTGCTAGTCACAGCTACGAGCAGTACTTC. Its translation is CSASHSYEQYF.

The J gene is TRBJ2-3, the V gene TRBV5-1; D not certain. Trimming removed 4 bases from V and 4 bases from J, with 7 bases in between. The CDR3 covers 12 residues. Germline V lookup: CDR1 SGHRS, CDR2 YFSETQ. The CDR3 here is CASSIMADTQYF. The CDR3 coding sequence is TGCGCCAGCAGCATAATGGCAGATACGCAGTATTTT.

This clone was counted only a few times. This chain connects TRBV4-1 to TRBJ1-1; the D is unclear. The CDR3 is 15 amino acids. V lost 1 base and J lost 5, with 14 bases in between. Germline V CDR1 and CDR2: MGHRA, YSYEKL. DNA of the CDR3: TGCGCCAGCAGCCAAGGAGTTCAGGACGGGACTGAAGCTTTCTTT. Translating it yields CASSQGVQDGTEAFF.

Of note for this clone: Different DNA sequences within this sample yield the same CDR3. The chain links TRBV10-2 to TRBJ1-1; the match to TRBD1 covers 9 bases. CDR1 is WSHSY, CDR2 SAAADI, per germline. V shed 4 bases, J shed 4 bases, and the junction held 1 base outside the gene matches. CDR3 length equals 13 residues. CDR3: CASSVTGGTEAFF. The CDR3 DNA reads TGCGCCAGCAGTGTGACAGGGGGCACTGAAGCTTTCTTT.

This clone appeared a few times. The chain couples TRBV2 to TRBJ2-2, with D hard to call. Trimming removed 8 bases at V and 4 bases at J, with 14 bases between. The CDR3 sequence is 14 residues long. Germline CDR1 and CDR2: SNHLY and FYNNEI. The CDR3 sequence: CASLKSQGTGELFF. The CDR3 DNA follows: TGTGCCAGCTTGAAGTCCCAAGGCACCGGGGAGCTGTTTTTT.

CDR3 region: CASSDDYASGGRTDTQYF. The CDR3 nucleotides are TGTGCCAGCAGTGATGACTACGCTAGCGGGGGGCGCACAGATACGCAGTATTTT. The chain joins TRBV6-1 to TRBJ2-3; 11 nucleotides match TRBD2. Trimming at V came to 3 bases and at J to 1 base, leaving 9 bases not matched to a gene. Germline-derived CDR1 and CDR2 are MNHNS and SASEGT. This CDR3 has 18 amino acids.